These T cell receptor beta chains were read from a single sample in a study of sequential checkpoint blockade in melanoma. Data came from immunoSEQ multiplex PCR; TCRdb stores just in-frame clones and leaves some out. The repertoire has more than 10,000 clones, around 30% of them found once; the top ten carry over 25%. The sample consisted of tumor tissue (inferred from file names), taken from a patient given nivolumab and ipilimumab in sequence. All receptors derive from a human donor with melanoma. Each CDR3 is given without its conserved first and last residue. Fields, in order: V gene, CDR3 length, clone size, J gene, CDR3 protein. Clone size, where shown, is once, few, many, or a class for clones that have expanded.

>TRBV7-5|17|few|TRBJ1-2
ASSYSGGGIPRTIYGYT
>TRBV11-3|14|-|TRBJ1-2
ASSFPSERKGYGYT
>TRBV6-8|10|-|TRBJ2-5
ATGQLTETQY
>TRBV29-1|12|-|TRBJ2-2
SVLDRLNTGELF
>TRBV6-8|14|many|TRBJ2-3
ASTPPGGFPTDTQY
>TRBV5-1|14|few|TRBJ2-2
ASSLVPDLTSGELF
>TRBV4-1|11|-|TRBJ1-5
ASSQAEGQPQH
>TRBV29-1|10|-|TRBJ1-1
SVEGRLAEAF
>TRBV15|14|-|TRBJ1-4
ATSRDGGGGREKLF
>TRBV6-8|14|few|TRBJ2-7
ASIQLGQGGSYEQY
>TRBV9|14|-|TRBJ2-7
ASSARGDGSSYEQY
>TRBV7-7|13|few|TRBJ2-1
ASSLAGGVAGEQF
>TRBV28|12|few|TRBJ1-6
ASRGSGVYSPLH
>TRBV11-3|13|few|TRBJ2-1
ASSSWGTGYNEQF
>TRBV6-7|10|-|TRBJ1-3
ASTFSGNTIY
>TRBV9|14|-|TRBJ1-6
ASSATGLSYNSPLH
>TRBV6-8|14|many|TRBJ2-7
ASSWVLAGSSYEQY
>TRBV29-1|13|once|TRBJ2-3
SVDWGQGAPDTQY
>TRBV6-4|11|few|TRBJ1-1
ASSGSEGTEAF
>TRBV19|15|-|TRBJ1-5
ASSPTGGERSNQPQH
>TRBV18|14|-|TRBJ2-5
ASSPLKRGDQETQY
>TRBV12-5|13|once|TRBJ1-5
ASAKGRLSNQPQH
>TRBV11-3|14|many|TRBJ1-4
ASSIGPPGPNEKLF
>TRBV5-1|13|once|TRBJ1-2
ASTQGTLQEYGYT
>TRBV6-8|12|-|TRBJ1-3
ASTQIDSGNTIY
>TRBV29-1|10|-|TRBJ2-2
SVKGGTGELF
>TRBV19|11|-|TRBJ2-1
ASSIQQGDEQF
>TRBV9|16|few|TRBJ1-1
ASSPPGQVKESDTEAF
>TRBV6-8|13|-|TRBJ2-3
ASSYSTGRTDTQY
>TRBV19|12|-|TRBJ2-3
ASSNSGGADTQY
>TRBV19|12|large|TRBJ1-1
ASSISGPGTEAF
>TRBV28|10|-|TRBJ1-2
AIPITGGGYT
>TRBV5-1|12|-|TRBJ2-7
ASSLATDSYEQY
>TRBV4-1|12|-|TRBJ1-1
ASSQEGWYLEAF
>TRBV19|14|-|TRBJ1-2
ATTPGQGTFYYGYT
>TRBV6-8|12|-|TRBJ1-5
AISGGRGSQPQH
>TRBV7-6|12|few|TRBJ1-1
ASRSTGGRTEAF
>TRBV11-3|12|few|TRBJ2-7
ASSLGSSSYEQY
>TRBV7-1|11|-|TRBJ2-7
ASSSRDTAEQY
>TRBV18|13|-|TRBJ1-1
ASTKNRGLNTEAF
>TRBV29-1|10|-|TRBJ2-7
STGDRGQEQY
>TRBV15|13|medium-sized|TRBJ1-4
ATSRDFTTNEKLF
>TRBV6-8|14|-|TRBJ1-6
ASSYPTDSYNSPLH
>TRBV30|12|hyperexpanded|TRBJ2-1
AWNNPGPYNEQF
>TRBV2|13|many|TRBJ2-1
ASSDPAGTYNEQF
>TRBV11-3|13|-|TRBJ2-5
ASSLIGGPQETQY
>TRBV11-3|13|few|TRBJ2-3
ASSPNRDNTDTQY
>TRBV6-8|12|-|TRBJ2-2
ASSYRGGTGELF
>TRBV5-1|13|-|TRBJ2-2
ASSLGVPGTGELF
>TRBV9|13|few|TRBJ2-5
ASSEQGFTFETQY
>TRBV19|12|-|TRBJ1-2
ASQSGTANYGYT
>TRBV11-3|14|many|TRBJ2-1
ASSLGESQYYNEQF
>TRBV19|13|few|TRBJ2-1
ASSIPGTGDNEQF